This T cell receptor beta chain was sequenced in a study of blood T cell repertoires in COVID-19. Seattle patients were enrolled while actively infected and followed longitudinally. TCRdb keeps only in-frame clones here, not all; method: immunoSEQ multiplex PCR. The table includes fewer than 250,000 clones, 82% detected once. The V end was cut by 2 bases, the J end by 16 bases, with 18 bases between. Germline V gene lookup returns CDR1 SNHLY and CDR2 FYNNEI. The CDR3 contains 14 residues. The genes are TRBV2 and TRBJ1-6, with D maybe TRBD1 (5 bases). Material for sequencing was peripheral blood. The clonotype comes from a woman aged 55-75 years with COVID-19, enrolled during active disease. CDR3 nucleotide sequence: TGTGCCAGCAGTGAACTTCCCTCGACAGCAAAACTCCACTTT. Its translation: CASSELPSTAKLHF.